The clone carrying this T cell receptor beta chain was found once. Its antigen remains unidentified. Only CD45RO-negative cells positively selected for CCR7 counted as naive CD8 cells, so terminally differentiated effector memory CD45RA+ cells were excluded. The sample belongs to a study of shared clonotypes between healthy human individuals. Study in general: Per-donor plates numbered three CD4 naive, three CD4 memory, two CD8 naive and one CD8 memory. Findings and limits, study-wide: Larger estimated richness was generally seen in naive subsets than in memory subsets.

At deep level, the assay was performed. Original processing methods: Quality scores were absent from the junction-only immunoSEQ sequences, so filtering differed. Only in-frame clones appear in the TCRdb table, and some are missing; sequencing was by immunoSEQ multiplex PCR. The DNA was the basis for D and trimming; V, J and clone size are from that table. Of under 2,000,000 clones listed, about 94% are singletons. Sequencing was performed on naive CD8+ T cells sorted from blood. The sequence came from a man aged 18 to 29 in good health.

CDR3 protein: CAWSVTGWGTGELFF. In DNA, the CDR3 is TGTGCCTGGAGTGTAACGGGATGGGGCACCGGGGAGCTGTTTTTT. The chain carries TRBV30 and TRBJ2-2; a possible D gene is TRBD2 (5 bases). Trimming shortened V by 0 bases and J by 4 bases, and 12 bases separated the two germline ends. CDR1 and CDR2 from the germline V gene are GTSNPN and SVGIG (reference sequence). The CDR3 runs to 15 residues.